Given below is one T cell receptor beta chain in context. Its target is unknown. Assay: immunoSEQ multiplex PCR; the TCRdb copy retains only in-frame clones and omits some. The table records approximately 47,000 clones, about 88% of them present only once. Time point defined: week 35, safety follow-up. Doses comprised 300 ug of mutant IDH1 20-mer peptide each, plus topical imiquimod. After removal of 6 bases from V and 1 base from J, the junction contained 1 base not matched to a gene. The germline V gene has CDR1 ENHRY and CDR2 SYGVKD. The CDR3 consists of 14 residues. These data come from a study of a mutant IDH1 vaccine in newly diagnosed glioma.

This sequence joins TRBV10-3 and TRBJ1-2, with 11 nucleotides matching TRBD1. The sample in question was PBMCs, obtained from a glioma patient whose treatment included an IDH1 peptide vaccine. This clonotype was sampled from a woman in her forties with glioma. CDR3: CAISGTGGNYGYTF. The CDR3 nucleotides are TGTGCCATCAGCGGGACAGGGGGTAACTATGGCTACACCTTC.